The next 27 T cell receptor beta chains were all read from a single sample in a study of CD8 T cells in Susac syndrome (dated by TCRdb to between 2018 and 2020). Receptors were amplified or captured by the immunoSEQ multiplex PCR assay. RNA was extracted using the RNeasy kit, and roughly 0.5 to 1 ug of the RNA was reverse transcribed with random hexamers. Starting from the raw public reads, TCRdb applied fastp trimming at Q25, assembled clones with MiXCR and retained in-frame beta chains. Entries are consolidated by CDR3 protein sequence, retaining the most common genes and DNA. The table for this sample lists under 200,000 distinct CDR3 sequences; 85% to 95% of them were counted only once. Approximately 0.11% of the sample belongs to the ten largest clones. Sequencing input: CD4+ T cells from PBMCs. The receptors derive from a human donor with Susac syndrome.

CDR3 nucleotides: TGTGCCAGCAGCCAAGGGACAGGGCTCTACAATGAGCAGTTCTTC. Residues: CASSQGTGLYNEQFF. The chain combines TRBV4-2 with TRBJ2-1; 8 bases map to TRBD1. The V and J ends lost 1 base and 3 bases, in that order; junction bases with no gene match: 2. Germline-derived CDR1 and CDR2 are LGHNA and YNFKEQ. This CDR3 comprises 15 residues.

For the CDR3, the DNA is TGTGCCAGCAGGGACGGCGGCCTTAACTATGGCTACACCTTC. Translated: CASRDGGLNYGYTF. The chain uses TRBV6-1 and TRBJ1-2; D unclear. Between the trimmed V and J ends, which lost 6 bases and 1 base, there was a span of 12 bases. The CDR3 covers 14 residues. Germline values: CDR1 MNHNS, CDR2 SASEGT.

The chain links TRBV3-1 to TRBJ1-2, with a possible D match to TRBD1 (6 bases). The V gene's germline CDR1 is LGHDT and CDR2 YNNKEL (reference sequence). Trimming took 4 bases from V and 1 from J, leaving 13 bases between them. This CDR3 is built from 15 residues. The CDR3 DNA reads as TGTGCCAGCAGCCCCAGTCTCAGGGGTAACTATGGCTACACCTTC. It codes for CASSPSLRGNYGYTF.

The CDR3 here is CASSQDFRGRVEQYF. For the CDR3, the DNA is TGTGCCAGCAGCCAAGATTTTCGGGGTCGGGTCGAGCAGTACTTC. The chain couples TRBV14 to TRBJ2-7; possible D gene TRBD2, 5 bases. Deletions cut 0 bases from V and 6 bases from J, with 15 bases between. CDR1 and CDR2 from the germline V gene are SGHDN and FVKESK. This CDR3 spans 15 amino acids.

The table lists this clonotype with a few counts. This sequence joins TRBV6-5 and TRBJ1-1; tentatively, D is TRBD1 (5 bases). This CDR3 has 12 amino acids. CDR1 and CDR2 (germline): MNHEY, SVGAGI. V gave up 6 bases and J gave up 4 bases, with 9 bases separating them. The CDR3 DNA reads TGTGCCAGCAGCCGGGGGGGCACTGAAGCTTTCTTT. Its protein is CASSRGGTEAFF.

The CDR3 loop reads CASSLGGTGGETQYF. The CDR3 region has the DNA TGTGCCAGCAGTTTGGGTGGTACGGGCGGTGAGACCCAGTACTTC. The chain recombines TRBV28 with TRBJ2-5; D unresolved. Trimming removed 3 bases at V and 5 bases at J, with 16 bases between. This CDR3 is built from 15 residues. Germline V gene sequence: CDR1 MDHEN, CDR2 SYDVKM.

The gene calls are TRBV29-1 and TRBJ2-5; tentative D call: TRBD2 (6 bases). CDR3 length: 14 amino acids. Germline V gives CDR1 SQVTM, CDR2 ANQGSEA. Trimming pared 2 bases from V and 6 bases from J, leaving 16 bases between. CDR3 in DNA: TGCAGCGTTGAACTGCGGCGGGGAGGAAAGACCCAGTACTTC. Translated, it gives CSVELRRGGKTQYF. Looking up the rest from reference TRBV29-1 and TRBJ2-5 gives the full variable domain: SAVISQKPSRDICQRGTSLTIQCQVDSQVTMMFWYRQQPGQSLTLIATANQGSEATYESGFVIDKFPISRPNLTFSTLTVSNMSPEDSSIYLCSVELRRGGKTQYFGPGTRLLVL.

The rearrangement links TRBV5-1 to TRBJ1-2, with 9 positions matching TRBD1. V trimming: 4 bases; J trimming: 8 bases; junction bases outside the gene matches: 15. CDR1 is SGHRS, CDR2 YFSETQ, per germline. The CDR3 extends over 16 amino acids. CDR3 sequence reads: CASSPRAGTGIYGYTF. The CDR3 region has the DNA TGCGCCAGCAGCCCTCGGGCGGGGACAGGGATTTACGGCTACACCTTC.

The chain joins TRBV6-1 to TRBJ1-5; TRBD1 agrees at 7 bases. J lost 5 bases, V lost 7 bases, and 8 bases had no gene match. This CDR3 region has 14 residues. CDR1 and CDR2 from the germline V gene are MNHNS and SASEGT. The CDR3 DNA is TGTGCCAGCACCGACGGTGGGACAGATCAGCCCCAGCATTTT. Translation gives CASTDGGTDQPQHF.

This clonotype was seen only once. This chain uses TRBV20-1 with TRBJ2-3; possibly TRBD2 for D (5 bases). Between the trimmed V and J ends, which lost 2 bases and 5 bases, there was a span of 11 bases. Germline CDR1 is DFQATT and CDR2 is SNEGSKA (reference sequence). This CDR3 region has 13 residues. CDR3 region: CSARTKGGDTQYF. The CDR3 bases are TGCAGTGCTAGAACCAAAGGAGGAGATACGCAGTATTTT.

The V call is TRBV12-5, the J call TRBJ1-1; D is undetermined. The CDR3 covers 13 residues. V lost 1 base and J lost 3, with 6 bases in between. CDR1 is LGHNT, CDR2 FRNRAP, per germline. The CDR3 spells CASGLGVYTEAFF. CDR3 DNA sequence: TGTGCTAGTGGTTTGGGGGTCTACACTGAAGCTTTCTTT. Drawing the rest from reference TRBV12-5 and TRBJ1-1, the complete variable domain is DARVTQTPRHKVTEMGQEVTMRCQPILGHNTVFWYRQTMMQGLELLAYFRNRAPLDDSGMPKDRFSAEMPDATLATLKIQPSEPRDSAVYFCASGLGVYTEAFFGQGTRLTVV.

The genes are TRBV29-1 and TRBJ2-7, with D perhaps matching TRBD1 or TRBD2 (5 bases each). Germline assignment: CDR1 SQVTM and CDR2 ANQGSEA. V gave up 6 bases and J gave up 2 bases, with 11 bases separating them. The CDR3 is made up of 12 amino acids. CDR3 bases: TGCAGCGTATGGGACGGCACCTACGAGCAGTACTTC. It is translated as CSVWDGTYEQYF.

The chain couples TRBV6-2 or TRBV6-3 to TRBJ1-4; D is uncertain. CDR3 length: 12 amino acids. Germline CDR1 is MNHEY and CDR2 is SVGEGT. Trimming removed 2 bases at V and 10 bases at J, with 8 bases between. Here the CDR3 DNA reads TGTGCCAGCAGTTACAGGGAAGGAAAACTGTTTTTT. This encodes CASSYREGKLFF.

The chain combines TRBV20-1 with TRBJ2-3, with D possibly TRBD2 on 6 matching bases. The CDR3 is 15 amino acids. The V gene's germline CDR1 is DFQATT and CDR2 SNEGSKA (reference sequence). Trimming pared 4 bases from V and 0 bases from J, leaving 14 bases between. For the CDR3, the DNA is TGCAGTGCTACCGGGACGGACTATAGCACAGATACGCAGTATTTT. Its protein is CSATGTDYSTDTQYF.

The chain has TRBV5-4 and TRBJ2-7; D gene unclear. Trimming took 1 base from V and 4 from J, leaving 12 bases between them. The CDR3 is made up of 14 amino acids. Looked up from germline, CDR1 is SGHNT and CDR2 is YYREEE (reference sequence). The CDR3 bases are TGTGCCAGCAGCTTGAGGGCCGGTCGGTACGAGCAGTACTTC. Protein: CASSLRAGRYEQYF.

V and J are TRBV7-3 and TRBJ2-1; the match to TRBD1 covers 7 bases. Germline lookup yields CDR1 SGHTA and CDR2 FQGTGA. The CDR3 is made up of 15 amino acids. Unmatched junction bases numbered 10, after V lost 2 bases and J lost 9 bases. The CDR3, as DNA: TGTGCCAGCAGCTTAGGGACAGCTGGTGGGGGTGAGCAGTTCTTC. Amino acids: CASSLGTAGGGEQFF.

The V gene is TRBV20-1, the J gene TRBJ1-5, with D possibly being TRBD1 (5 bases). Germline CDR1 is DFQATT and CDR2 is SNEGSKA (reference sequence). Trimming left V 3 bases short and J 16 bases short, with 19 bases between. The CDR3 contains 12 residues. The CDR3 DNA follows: TGCAGTGCTAGCAGGGTCGGGAGTCTAAGCCATTTT. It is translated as CSASRVGSLSHF.

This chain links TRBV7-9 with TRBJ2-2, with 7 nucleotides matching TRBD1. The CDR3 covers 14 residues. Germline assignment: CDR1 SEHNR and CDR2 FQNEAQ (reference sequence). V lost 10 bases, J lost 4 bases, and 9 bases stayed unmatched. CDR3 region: CATSRDRATGELFF. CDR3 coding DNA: TGTGCCACCTCCAGAGACAGGGCCACCGGGGAGCTGTTTTTT.

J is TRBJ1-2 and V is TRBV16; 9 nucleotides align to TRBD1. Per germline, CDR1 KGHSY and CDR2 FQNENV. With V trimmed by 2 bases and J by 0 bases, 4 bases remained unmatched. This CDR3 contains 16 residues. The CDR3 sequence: CASSQVGTGTNYGYTF. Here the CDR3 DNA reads TGTGCCAGCAGCCAAGTTGGGACAGGGACTAACTATGGCTACACCTTC.

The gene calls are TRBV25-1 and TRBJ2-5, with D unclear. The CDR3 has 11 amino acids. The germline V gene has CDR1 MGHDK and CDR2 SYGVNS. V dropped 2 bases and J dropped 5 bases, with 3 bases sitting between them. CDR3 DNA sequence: TGTGCCAGCAGTGAAGGGGAGACCCAGTACTTC. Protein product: CASSEGETQYF.

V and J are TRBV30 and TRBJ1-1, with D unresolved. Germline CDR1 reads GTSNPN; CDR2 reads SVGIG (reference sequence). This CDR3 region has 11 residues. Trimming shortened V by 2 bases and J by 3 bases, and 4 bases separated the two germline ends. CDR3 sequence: CAWSSDTEAFF. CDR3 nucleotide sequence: TGTGCCTGGAGTTCCGACACTGAAGCTTTCTTT.

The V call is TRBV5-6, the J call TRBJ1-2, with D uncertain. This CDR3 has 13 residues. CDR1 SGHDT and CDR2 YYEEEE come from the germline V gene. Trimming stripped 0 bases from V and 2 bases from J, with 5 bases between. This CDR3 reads CASSLEQNYGYTF. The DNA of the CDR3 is TGTGCCAGCAGCTTGGAACAAAACTATGGCTACACCTTC.

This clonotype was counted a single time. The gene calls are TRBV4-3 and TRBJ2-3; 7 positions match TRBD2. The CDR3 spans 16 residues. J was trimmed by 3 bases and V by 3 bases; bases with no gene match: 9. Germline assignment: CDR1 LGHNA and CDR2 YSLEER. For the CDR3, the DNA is TGCGCCAGCAGCCAGATTGGGGGGGGAGGGACAGATACGCAGTATTTT. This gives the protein CASSQIGGGGTDTQYF.

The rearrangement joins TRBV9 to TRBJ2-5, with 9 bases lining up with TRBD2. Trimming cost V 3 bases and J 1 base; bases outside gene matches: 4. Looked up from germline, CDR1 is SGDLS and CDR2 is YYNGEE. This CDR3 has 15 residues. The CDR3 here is CASSALAGIQETQYF. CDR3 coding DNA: TGTGCCAGCAGCGCCCTAGCGGGGATCCAAGAGACCCAGTACTTC. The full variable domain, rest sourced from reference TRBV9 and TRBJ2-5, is DSGVTQTPKHLITATGQRVTLRCSPRSGDLSVYWYQQSLDQGLQFLIQYYNGEERAKGNILERFSAQQFPDLHSELNLSSLELGDSALYFCASSALAGIQETQYFGPGTRLLVL.

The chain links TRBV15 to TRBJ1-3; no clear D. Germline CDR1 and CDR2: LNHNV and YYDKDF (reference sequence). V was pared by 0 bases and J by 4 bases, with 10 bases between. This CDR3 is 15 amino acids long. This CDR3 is CATSRDLGQGNTIYF. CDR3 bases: TGTGCCACCAGCAGAGATCTAGGGCAAGGAAACACCATATATTTT.

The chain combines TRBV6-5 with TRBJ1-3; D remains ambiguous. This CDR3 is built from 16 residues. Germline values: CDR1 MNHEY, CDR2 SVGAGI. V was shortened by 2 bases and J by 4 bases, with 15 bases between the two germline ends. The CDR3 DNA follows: TGTGCCAGCAGTTACAGCTCGTCTCCATTGGGAAACACCATATATTTT. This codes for CASSYSSSPLGNTIYF.

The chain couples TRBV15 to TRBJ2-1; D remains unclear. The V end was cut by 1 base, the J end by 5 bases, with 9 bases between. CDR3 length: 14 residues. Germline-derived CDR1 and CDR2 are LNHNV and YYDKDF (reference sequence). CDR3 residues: CATSRAPQDNEQFF. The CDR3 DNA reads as TGTGCCACCAGCAGAGCTCCCCAAGACAATGAGCAGTTCTTC.